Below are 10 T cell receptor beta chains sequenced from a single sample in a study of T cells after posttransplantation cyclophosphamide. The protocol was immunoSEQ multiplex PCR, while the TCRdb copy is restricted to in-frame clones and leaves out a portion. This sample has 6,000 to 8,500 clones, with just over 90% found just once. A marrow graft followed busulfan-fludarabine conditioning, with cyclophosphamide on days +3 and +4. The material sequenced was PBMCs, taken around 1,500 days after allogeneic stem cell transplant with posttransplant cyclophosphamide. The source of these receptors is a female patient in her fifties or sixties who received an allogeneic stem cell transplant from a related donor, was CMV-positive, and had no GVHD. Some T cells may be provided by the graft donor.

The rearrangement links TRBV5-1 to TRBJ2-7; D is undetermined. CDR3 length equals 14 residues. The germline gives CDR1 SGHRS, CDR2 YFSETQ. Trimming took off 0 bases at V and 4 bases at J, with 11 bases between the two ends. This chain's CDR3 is CASSLVEQVYEQYF. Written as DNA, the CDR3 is TGCGCCAGCAGCTTGGTAGAGCAGGTGTACGAGCAGTACTTC.

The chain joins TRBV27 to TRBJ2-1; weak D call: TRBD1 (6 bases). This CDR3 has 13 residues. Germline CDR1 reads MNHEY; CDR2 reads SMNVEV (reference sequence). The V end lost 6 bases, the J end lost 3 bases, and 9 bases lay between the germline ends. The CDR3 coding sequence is TGTGCCAGCAGCGGGGACATCTACAATGAGCAGTTCTTC. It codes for CASSGDIYNEQFF.

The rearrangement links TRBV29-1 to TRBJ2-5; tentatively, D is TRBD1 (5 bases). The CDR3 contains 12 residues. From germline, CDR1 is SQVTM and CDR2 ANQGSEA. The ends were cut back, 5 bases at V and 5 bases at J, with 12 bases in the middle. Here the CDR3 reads CSVHRFAETQYF. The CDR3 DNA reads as TGCAGCGTTCACAGGTTCGCGGAGACCCAGTACTTC.

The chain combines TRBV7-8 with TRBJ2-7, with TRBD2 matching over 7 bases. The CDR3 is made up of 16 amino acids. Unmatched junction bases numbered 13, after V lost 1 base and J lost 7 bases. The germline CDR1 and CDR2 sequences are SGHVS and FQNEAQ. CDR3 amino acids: CASSLGRGEGLKEQYF. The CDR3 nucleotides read TGTGCCAGCAGCTTAGGCCGCGGGGAGGGCCTCAAAGAGCAGTACTTC.

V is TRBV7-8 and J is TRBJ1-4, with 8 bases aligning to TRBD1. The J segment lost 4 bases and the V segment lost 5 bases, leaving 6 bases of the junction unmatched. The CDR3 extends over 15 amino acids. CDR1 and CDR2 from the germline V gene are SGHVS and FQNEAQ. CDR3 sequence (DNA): TGTGCCAGCAGCGATGGGACAGGCCTTAATGAAAAACTGTTTTTT. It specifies CASSDGTGLNEKLFF.

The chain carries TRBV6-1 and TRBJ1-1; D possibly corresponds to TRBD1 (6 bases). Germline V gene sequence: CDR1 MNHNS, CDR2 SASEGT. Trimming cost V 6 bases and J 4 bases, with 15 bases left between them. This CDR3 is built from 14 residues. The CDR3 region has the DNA TGTGCCAGCAGCCCTACAGGGTGGGGCACTGAAGCTTTCTTT. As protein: CASSPTGWGTEAFF.

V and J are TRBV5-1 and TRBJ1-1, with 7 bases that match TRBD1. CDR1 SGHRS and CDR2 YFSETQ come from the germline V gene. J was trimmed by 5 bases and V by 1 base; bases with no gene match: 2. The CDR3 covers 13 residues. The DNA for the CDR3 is TGCGCCAGCAGCTTGCAGGGGGGAACTGAAGCTTTCTTT. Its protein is CASSLQGGTEAFF.

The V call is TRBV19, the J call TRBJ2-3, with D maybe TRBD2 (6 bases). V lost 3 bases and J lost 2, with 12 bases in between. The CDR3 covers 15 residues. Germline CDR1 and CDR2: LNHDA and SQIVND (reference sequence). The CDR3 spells CASSMGGTHTDTQYF. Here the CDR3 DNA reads TGTGCCAGTAGTATGGGCGGGACCCACACAGATACGCAGTATTTT.

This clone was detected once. CDR3 residues: CAWNTGQETQYF. The CDR3 DNA reads TGTGCCTGGAATACAGGGCAAGAGACCCAGTACTTC. The rearrangement uses TRBV30 and TRBJ2-5, with D possibly being TRBD1 (6 bases). This CDR3 has 12 residues. The germline V gene has CDR1 GTSNPN and CDR2 SVGIG (reference sequence). Trimming took off 4 bases at V and 2 bases at J, with 8 bases between the two ends.

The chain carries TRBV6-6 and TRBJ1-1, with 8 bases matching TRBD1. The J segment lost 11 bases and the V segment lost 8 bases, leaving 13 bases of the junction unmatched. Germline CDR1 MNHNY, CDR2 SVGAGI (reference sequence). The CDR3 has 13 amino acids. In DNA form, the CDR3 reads TGTGCCAGCGCTCCCCCAGGGGGCGCGAAGGCTTTCTTT. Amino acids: CASAPPGGAKAFF.